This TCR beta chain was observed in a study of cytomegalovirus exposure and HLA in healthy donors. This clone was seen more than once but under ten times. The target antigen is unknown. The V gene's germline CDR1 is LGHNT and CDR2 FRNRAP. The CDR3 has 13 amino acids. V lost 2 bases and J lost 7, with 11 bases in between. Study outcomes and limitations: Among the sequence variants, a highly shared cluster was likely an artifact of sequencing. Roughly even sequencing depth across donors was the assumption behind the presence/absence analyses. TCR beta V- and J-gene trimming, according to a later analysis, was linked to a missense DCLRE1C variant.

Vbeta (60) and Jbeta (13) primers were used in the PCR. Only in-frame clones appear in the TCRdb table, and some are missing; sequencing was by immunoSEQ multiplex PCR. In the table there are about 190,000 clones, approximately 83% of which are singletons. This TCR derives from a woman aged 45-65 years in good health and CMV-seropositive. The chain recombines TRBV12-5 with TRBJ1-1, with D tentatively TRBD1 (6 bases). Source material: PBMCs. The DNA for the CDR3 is TGTGCTAGTGGTTTGACAGGGATTCATGAAGCTTTCTTT. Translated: CASGLTGIHEAFF.